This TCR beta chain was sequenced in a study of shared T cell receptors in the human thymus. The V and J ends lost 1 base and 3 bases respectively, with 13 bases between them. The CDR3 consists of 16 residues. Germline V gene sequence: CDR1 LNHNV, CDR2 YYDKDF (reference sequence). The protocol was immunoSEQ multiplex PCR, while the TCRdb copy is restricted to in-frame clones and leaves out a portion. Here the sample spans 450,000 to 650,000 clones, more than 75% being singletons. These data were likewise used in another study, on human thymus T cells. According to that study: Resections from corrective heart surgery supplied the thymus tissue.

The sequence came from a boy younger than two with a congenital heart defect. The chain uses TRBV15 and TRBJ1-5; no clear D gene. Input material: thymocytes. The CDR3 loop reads CATSRVGRRVNQPQHF. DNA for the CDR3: TGTGCCACCAGCAGAGTCGGAAGGAGGGTCAATCAGCCCCAGCATTTT.